This T cell receptor (beta chain) came from a study of T cell changes during pregnancy in multiple sclerosis. Assay: immunoSEQ multiplex PCR; the TCRdb copy retains only in-frame clones and omits some. The sample carries around 80,000 clones, roughly 94% recorded once. This TCR was sampled from a female donor with multiple sclerosis, enrolled in a pregnancy study. Sequences were derived from peripheral blood, sampled before pregnancy.

CDR3 protein: CASSLPSGRRGEQFF. CDR3 sequence (DNA): TGTGCCAGCAGCTTGCCTAGCGGGAGACGTGGTGAGCAGTTCTTC. The chain uses TRBV5-6 and TRBJ2-1; TRBD2 matches 10 bases. In germline, CDR1 is SGHDT, CDR2 YYEEEE. Trimming cost V 1 base and J 9 bases; bases outside gene matches: 7. CDR3 length equals 15 residues.